This T cell receptor (beta chain) was captured in a study of blood T cell repertoires in COVID-19. Study overall: Both acute and convalescent COVID-19 samples were obtained from the United States, Italy and Spain. In each case, the material was cDNA or gDNA derived from T cells, B-cell-depleted T cells, or PBMCs.

This clone has only one observation. Original data processing: Researchers report that nucleated cell counts were estimated from reference gene primer amplification. Sequenced by immunoSEQ multiplex PCR; TCRdb stores in-frame clones only, minus some. V and J calls and clone size are copied from that table; D and trimming were computed from the DNA. The sample includes roughly 45,000 clones, roughly 87% of them seen just once. The specimen was peripheral blood. This TCR was recovered from a man aged 55 to 70 with active COVID-19.

The CDR3: CASSSGGRESYEQYF. Written as DNA, the CDR3 is TGTGCCAGTAGTTCGGGGGGGCGGGAGAGCTACGAGCAGTACTTC. V usage is TRBV19 and J usage is TRBJ2-7; 8 bases map to TRBD2. The CDR3 is 15 residues long. V was clipped by 5 bases and J by 3 bases; unmatched bases: 9. Germline assignment: CDR1 LNHDA and CDR2 SQIVND (reference sequence).